The 15 T cell receptor beta chains below were found in one sample sequenced in a study of regulatory T cells in long-lasting Graves disease. Arm-PCR of CDR3 regions and iRepertoire HTBI primers were the basis on which TCR beta libraries were built. TCRdb re-called the multiplex PCR reads through MiXCR, storing one row per CDR3 protein. The table lists hundreds of thousands of distinct CDR3 sequences, less than 15% of them singletons. This sample's time point: newly diagnosed GD, antithyroid drugs for less than 3 months. There was RNA extracted from PBMCs, and the TCR library was made from it. The same sample was also used in a study of T cells in Graves' hyperthyroidism and ophthalmopathy.

The source material was peripheral blood mononuclear cells (PBMCs), sampled at new diagnosis, from a patient treated with antithyroid drugs. These TCRs come from a young man with Graves disease.

This clonotype was counted many times. V gene TRBV7-9 combines with J gene TRBJ1-1; D remains unclear. CDR1 and CDR2 from the germline V gene are SEHNR and FQNEAQ (reference sequence). The CDR3 is 14 amino acids. Between the trimmed V and J ends, which lost 2 bases and 0 bases, there was a span of 7 bases. The CDR3 reads CASSLFGMNTEAFF. The CDR3 nucleotides read TGTGCCAGCAGCTTATTCGGGATGAACACTGAAGCTTTCTTT.

This clonotype was detected many times. The chain carries TRBV6-2 or TRBV6-3 and TRBJ1-2; a weak D match, TRBD1 (5 bases). The CDR3 sequence is 13 residues long. Germline V gives CDR1 MNHEY, CDR2 SVGEGT. Trimming took 4 bases from V and 3 from J, leaving 9 bases between them. The CDR3 DNA reads TGTGCCAGCAGTTCGACAGCTTACTATGGCTACACCTTC. Its protein is CASSSTAYYGYTF.

This clonotype was recorded at least ten times. The chain joins TRBV5-1 to TRBJ2-1; 7 bases map to TRBD1. The CDR3 sequence is 15 residues long. The V gene's germline CDR1 is SGHRS and CDR2 YFSETQ. The V and J ends lost 4 bases and 2 bases, in that order; junction bases with no gene match: 6. The CDR3 DNA reads TGCGCCAGCAGCCCGAACAGGGGACCCTACAATGAGCAGTTCTTC. Amino acid sequence: CASSPNRGPYNEQFF.

This clonotype was counted at least ten times. This rearrangement joins TRBV20-1 to TRBJ2-5; D may be TRBD2 (6 bases). Per the germline V gene, CDR1 is DFQATT and CDR2 is SNEGSKA (reference sequence). V was pared by 0 bases and J by 10 bases, with 12 bases between. The CDR3 is 12 residues long. The CDR3 region is CSARDFGRIQYF. Here the CDR3 DNA reads TGCAGTGCTAGAGATTTCGGGAGAATCCAGTACTTC.

This rearrangement joins TRBV30 to TRBJ2-7; TRBD1 or TRBD2 may be the D gene (6 bases each). V gave up 0 bases and J gave up 4 bases, with 16 bases separating them. CDR1 GTSNPN and CDR2 SVGIG come from the germline V gene (reference sequence). The CDR3 is 15 amino acids. This chain's CDR3 is CAWSVRAGGGYEQYF. Here the CDR3 DNA reads TGTGCCTGGAGTGTACGGGCCGGGGGCGGATACGAGCAGTACTTC.

The sample holds many counts of this clonotype. The chain recombines TRBV27 with TRBJ2-1; TRBD1 agrees at 12 bases. Per germline, CDR1 MNHEY and CDR2 SMNVEV (reference sequence). The CDR3 loop spans 16 amino acids. V lost 5 bases, J lost 7 bases, and 9 bases stayed unmatched. CDR3 bases: TGTGCCAGCAGTCCACTAGGGACAGGGGGCTTGAATGAGCAGTTCTTC. Translated, it gives CASSPLGTGGLNEQFF.

This clonotype showed up just a few times. CDR3 region: CASSVAAGPRNTGELFF. CDR3 in DNA: TGTGCCAGCAGCGTAGCCGCGGGGCCTAGGAACACCGGGGAGCTGTTTTTT. The chain is built from TRBV9 and TRBJ2-2, with D tentatively TRBD2 (6 bases). Looked up from germline, CDR1 is SGDLS and CDR2 is YYNGEE. V was trimmed by 0 bases and J by 1 base, leaving 13 bases between them. The CDR3 covers 17 residues.

In this sample, this clonotype turned up many times. At one end the junction does not follow the germline gene, possibly because of a read error. The chain carries TRBV12-3 or TRBV12-4 and TRBJ2-3; possible D gene TRBD2, 6 bases. The CDR3 consists of 15 residues. Written as DNA, the CDR3 is TGTGCCAGCAGTCCCCCCGGACTACTGTTAGATACGCAGTATTTC. It yields the protein CASSPPGLLLDTQYF.

Points on this clonotype: The conserved closing phenylalanine or tryptophan is absent in this CDR3, likely reflecting a read error. V and J are TRBV20-1 and TRBJ1-4; D unclear. Germline V CDR1 and CDR2: DFQATT, SNEGSKA (reference sequence). The CDR3 totals 14 residues. In DNA, the CDR3 is TGCAGTGCTAGGACCGCTGCAACTAATGAAGAACTGTTTCTT. It codes for CSARTAATNEELFL.

V is TRBV10-1 and J is TRBJ2-1; D not resolved. Trimming removed 5 bases at V and 5 bases at J, with 13 bases between. CDR1 WNHNN and CDR2 SYGVQD come from the germline V gene (reference sequence). The CDR3 runs 14 residues. The CDR3 DNA reads as TGCGCCAGCAGTATAGTCCCTCAAGACAATGAGCAGTTCTTC. Translation: CASSIVPQDNEQFF.

This clonotype was counted a few times. This chain joins TRBV5-1 and TRBJ2-4; no clear D gene. Germline V gives CDR1 SGHRS, CDR2 YFSETQ. Trimming removed 0 bases at V and 0 bases at J, with 10 bases between. The CDR3 sequence is 16 residues long. The CDR3 DNA follows: TGCGCCAGCAGCTTGGCCAACAGAATAGCCAAAAACATTCAGTACTTC. Translation gives CASSLANRIAKNIQYF.

This clonotype came up a few times. The genes are TRBV2 and TRBJ2-2; possible D gene TRBD1, 5 bases. V lost 10 bases and J 2 bases, leaving 14 bases between the germline ends. CDR3 length equals 14 residues. Germline assignment: CDR1 SNHLY and CDR2 FYNNEI. CDR3 in DNA: TGTGCCACCCGACAGCCAGCAAACACCGGGGAGCTGTTTTTT. Protein product: CATRQPANTGELFF.

This clonotype was recorded a few times. The chain uses TRBV6-1 and TRBJ1-5; no clear D gene. This CDR3 is built from 12 residues. V was clipped by 2 bases and J by 11 bases, with 10 bases between them. The germline V gene encodes CDR1 MNHNS and CDR2 SASEGT. CDR3 protein: CASSEYGGAQHF. Written as DNA, the CDR3 is TGTGCCAGCAGTGAATATGGCGGGGCCCAGCATTTT.

As regards this clonotype: A much larger clonotype is one base distant, so this may be a read error. This sequence joins TRBV6-1 and TRBJ2-2, with 9 bases that match TRBD2. The CDR3 consists of 16 residues. Germline V CDR1 and CDR2: MNHNS, SASEGT. This CDR3 is CASSEALAGVAGELSF. CDR3 nucleotide sequence: TGTGCCAGCAGTGAAGCATTAGCGGGAGTGGCCGGGGAGCTGTCTTTT.

This clonotype was counted at least ten times. The rearrangement uses TRBV5-1 and TRBJ1-1; 7 bases map to TRBD1. Germline V gene lookup returns CDR1 SGHRS and CDR2 YFSETQ. The trim removed 4 bases at V and 0 bases at J, leaving 9 bases unmatched. The CDR3 is 16 amino acids. CDR3 loop: CASSLGQVAMNTEAFF. The DNA for the CDR3 is TGCGCCAGCAGCCTCGGACAGGTTGCGATGAACACTGAAGCTTTCTTT.